These T cell receptor beta chains were read from a single sample in a study of regulatory T cells in long-lasting Graves disease. A single record per CDR3 protein comes from TCRdb applying MiXCR to the multiplex PCR reads. This sample has about 620,000 distinct CDR3 sequences, with 16% found just once. These sequences were also reported in another study, on T cells in Graves' hyperthyroidism and ophthalmopathy.

Sequencing was performed on peripheral blood mononuclear cells (PBMCs), taken at new diagnosis, from a patient treated with antithyroid drugs. The receptors were sampled from a woman aged 25 to 45 with Graves disease. CDR3s include the opening cysteine and the closing phenylalanine or tryptophan. Each record gives: CDR3 DNA, CDR3 protein, J gene, clone size, V gene, D gene. A D gene is named only where the DNA matches it firmly. For some rows the clone size is stated as once, few or many, or as a class when expanded; others skip it.

DNA: TGTGCCAGTAGGAGGGCGGTGTCCACTGAAGCTTTCTTT
CDR3: CASRRAVSTEAFF
J: TRBJ1-1
size: many
V: TRBV19
D: .

DNA: TGTGCCAGCAGCCAGGACAGGGATGGGGAAAAACTGTTTTTT
CDR3: CASSQDRDGEKLFF
J: TRBJ1-4
size: many
V: TRBV7-9
D: TRBD1

DNA: TGTGCCTGGTCTAATCACAGGGATCATCGTCTGCGCGACGGGGAGCTGTTTTTT
CDR3: CAWSNHRDHRLRDGELFF
J: TRBJ2-2
size: .
V: TRBV30
D: .

DNA: TGTGCCACCACTTCCGGGAACTCCTACGAGCAGTACTTC
CDR3: CATTSGNSYEQYF
J: TRBJ2-7
size: many
V: TRBV12-3/TRBV12-4
D: .

DNA: TGTGCCACCCTTAGTGGAGGTAACTCCTACAATGAGCAGTTCTTC
CDR3: CATLSGGNSYNEQFF
J: TRBJ2-1
size: few
V: TRBV27
D: .

DNA: TGTGCCAGCACTACGACCGGGACAGTACTGACCGGGGAGCTGTTTTTT
CDR3: CASTTTGTVLTGELFF
J: TRBJ2-2
size: few
V: TRBV18
D: TRBD1

DNA: TGTGCCAGTGGGACAGGGGCAGGTGATGGCTACACCTTC
CDR3: CASGTGAGDGYTF
J: TRBJ1-2
size: .
V: TRBV19
D: TRBD1

DNA: TGTGCCAGCAGCTTGGGGACAAATCACAATGAGCAGTTCTTC
CDR3: CASSLGTNHNEQFF
J: TRBJ2-1
size: .
V: TRBV5-6
D: .

DNA: TGCGCCAGCAGCCTCCGGGCAGGGCCCGCTGAGCAGTACTTC
CDR3: CASSLRAGPAEQYF
J: TRBJ2-7
size: .
V: TRBV5-1
D: .

DNA: TGTGCCAGCAGCCCAATGGAGGCGGTCAATGAGCAGTTCTTC
CDR3: CASSPMEAVNEQFF
J: TRBJ2-1
size: few
V: TRBV7-3
D: .

DNA: TGTGCCAGCAGTTTAACCCTCGCCTCCACAGATACGCAGTATTTT
CDR3: CASSLTLASTDTQYF
J: TRBJ2-3
size: .
V: TRBV2
D: .

DNA: TGTGCCAGCAGTGATCTGGCTGGCTACACCTTC
CDR3: CASSDLAGYTF
J: TRBJ1-2
size: .
V: TRBV25-1
D: .

DNA: TGTGTCAGCAGTTACCCAGGGGGGCCGGAAGCTTTCTTT
CDR3: CVSSYPGGPEAFF
J: TRBJ1-1
size: .
V: TRBV6-5
D: TRBD1

DNA: TGTGCCAGCAGTGAAAGGGGACAGATATTTGGCTACACCTTC
CDR3: CASSERGQIFGYTF
J: TRBJ1-2
size: many
V: TRBV6-1
D: TRBD1

DNA: TGTGCCAGCAGCTACCGGACGGATTATAATTCACCCCTCCACTTT
CDR3: CASSYRTDYNSPLHF
J: TRBJ1-6
size: once
V: TRBV7-9
D: .

DNA: TGTGCCACCAGGGAGGGTCCTTGGCAGCCCCAGCATTTT
CDR3: CATREGPWQPQHF
J: TRBJ1-5
size: .
V: TRBV28
D: .

DNA: TGCGCCAGCAGCCAAGGGAGGGCACGAGAGACCCAGTACTTC
CDR3: CASSQGRARETQYF
J: TRBJ2-5
size: .
V: TRBV4-1
D: .

DNA: TGTTCCAGCAGCCAAACCAGGACTAGCGGGGGAAACATTCAGTACTTC
CDR3: CSSSQTRTSGGNIQYF
J: TRBJ2-4
size: .
V: TRBV3-1
D: TRBD2

DNA: TGTGCCACCAGCAGAGTGGCCCCCGGGACTAGCGGGAGGGGGGTATACAATGAGCAGTTCTTC
CDR3: CATSRVAPGTSGRGVYNEQFF
J: TRBJ2-1
size: few
V: TRBV15
D: TRBD2

DNA: TGCGCCAGCAGCCGCCCTGGAGCTAACTATGGCTACACCTTC
CDR3: CASSRPGANYGYTF
J: TRBJ1-2
size: .
V: TRBV4-1
D: .

DNA: TGTGCCAGCAGCAGAGTTTCTGGAAACACCATATATTTT
CDR3: CASSRVSGNTIYF
J: TRBJ1-3
size: many
V: TRBV28
D: .

DNA: TGTGCCAGTAGTATTAGGTGGGGGGTCGTTGGTAGCAATCAGCCCCAGCATTTT
CDR3: CASSIRWGVVGSNQPQHF
J: TRBJ1-5
size: .
V: TRBV19
D: .

DNA: TGTGCCAGCTCCCTGGTCAGCCGGGAGCAGTACTTC
CDR3: CASSLVSREQYF
J: TRBJ2-7
size: many
V: TRBV12-3/TRBV12-4
D: .

DNA: TGCAGCGTTGAGGGGGACCGCTACGAGCAGTACTTC
CDR3: CSVEGDRYEQYF
J: TRBJ2-7
size: .
V: TRBV29-1
D: .

DNA: TGTGCCAGCTTACCAGGGGATTTAGACGAGCAGTACTTC
CDR3: CASLPGDLDEQYF
J: TRBJ2-7
size: .
V: TRBV18
D: .

DNA: TGTGCCAGCAGGAGGCGGGATGAAAAACTGTTTTTT
CDR3: CASRRRDEKLFF
J: TRBJ1-4
size: many
V: TRBV28
D: .

DNA: TGTGCCAGCAGCCCCCGGGGCGGCCCTCGGGACGAGCAGTACTTC
CDR3: CASSPRGGPRDEQYF
J: TRBJ2-7
size: .
V: TRBV3-1
D: .

DNA: TGCAGTGCTAGTCTCAGATTTGGCACAGATACGCAGTATTTT
CDR3: CSASLRFGTDTQYF
J: TRBJ2-3
size: many
V: TRBV20-1
D: .

DNA: TGTGCCAGCAGCTTACTGAGGTTGAACACCGGGGAGCTGTTTTTT
CDR3: CASSLLRLNTGELFF
J: TRBJ2-2
size: .
V: TRBV11-2
D: .

DNA: TGTGCCAGCAGGACTACTTCCGGGACACTGAACACTGAAGCTTTCTTT
CDR3: CASRTTSGTLNTEAFF
J: TRBJ1-1
size: many
V: TRBV6-1
D: .

DNA: TGTGCCAGCAGCGTAGCGGGAGGCTACGAGCAGTACTTC
CDR3: CASSVAGGYEQYF
J: TRBJ2-7
size: many
V: TRBV12-3/TRBV12-4
D: TRBD2

DNA: TGTGCCAGCAGTCGAACGAGCTTTTACAATGAGCAGTTCTTC
CDR3: CASSRTSFYNEQFF
J: TRBJ2-1
size: many
V: TRBV2
D: .

DNA: TGTGCCAGCAGCTTCGGACAGGGGGCGAAGGGCTACACCTTC
CDR3: CASSFGQGAKGYTF
J: TRBJ1-2
size: many
V: TRBV7-9
D: TRBD1